This record looks at one TCR beta chain sequence and its context. This clonotype was observed a few times. Its antigen remains undetermined. Base qualities are not recorded, but no much larger clone differs from it by a single base. The entry originates in a study of identical twins (dated by TCRdb to the mid-2010s). In the study overall: TCR alpha and beta repertoires from monozygotic twins, unrelated adults of various ages and cord blood were deep-sequenced to test whether fetal clonotypes persist. To rule out contamination, replicate twin experiments were performed at different times with different library preparation protocols.

Study-wide conclusions, independent of this receptor: A weaker excess of twin sharing was found in beta out-of-frame sequences because the signal-to-noise ratio was lowered by fewer shared sequences. Abundant cord blood beta clonotypes had fewer insertions, young adult naive repertoires showed a similar but weaker trend, and memory repertoires showed no such trend. Because the same donors could not be followed over many years, the conclusions depended on cross-sectional statistical analysis. Zero-insertion analyses could be partly confounded by invariant T cells such as MAIT and iNKT, although diverse VJ usage argued against such confounding for most clonotypes. Out-of-frame TCR alpha sequences shared between twins showed an excess of low generation-probability sequences compared with coincidental sharing between unrelated individuals. In monozygotic twins, recombination models systematically underestimated out-of-frame TCR alpha sharing, but the models matched the sharing seen between unrelated individuals.

Only healthy Caucasian donors were included. Three pairs of female monozygotic twins, all aged 18 to 29 years, were included in the twin cohort. Positive isolation kits from Invitrogen were used to isolate the CD4+ and CD8+ T cell populations. The CDR3 holds 14 amino acids from the cysteine to the phenylalanine. The read is trimmed to its CDR3 DNA, 42 bases read in frame from base 1. Relative to germline, V is 6 bases shorter and J is 0 bases shorter, with 6 bases between their ends. The germline V gene gives CDR1 as ENHRY and CDR2 as SYGVKD. Libraries were built with 5' RACE. The sequencing machine was an Illumina HiSeq 2000. A universal primer binding site was introduced by template switching, and a unique molecular identifier was present in the final cDNA, enabling accurate counting of TCR cDNA molecules. First-strand cDNA for TCR alpha and beta chains was synthesized from specific primers in the conserved constant-segment region. To control for contamination, every cDNA library was double barcoded, receiving both a SMART-Mk sample barcode and Illumina barcodes. Two successive PCR steps introduced TruSeq adapter sequences along with Illumina sample barcodes. TCR alpha and beta cDNA libraries were sequenced on the Illumina HiSeq platform with custom primers. As for the authors' bioinformatics: Raw reads were processed with MiGEC to extract unique molecular identifiers, and MiXCR was used to determine CDR3 positions. Recombination models were inferred per individual with the repgenHMM and IGoR tools using an EM algorithm. Shared clonotype analysis was performed with the tcR package in R, normalizing sharing by the product of cloneset sizes. Out-of-frame nonproductive sequences were analyzed to study raw recombination free of thymic and clonal selection effects. In-frame beta chains were kept once TCRdb had trimmed the public reads at Q25 with fastp and called clones with MiXCR. Duplicate CDR3 protein sequences are folded into a single record with the most common DNA and genes. Clone size and V and J calls follow TCRdb, not the original study. The sample table lists some 300,000 distinct CDR3 sequences, 9% to 15% of them with a count of one. In total, the top ten clones hold 7.2% of the sample.

The same data also contributed to another study, on yellow fever vaccine responses in identical twins. Per that second paper: According to the authors, in identical twins the way T cells responded to vaccination appeared partly convergent and partly personalized. Focusing on identical twins, the study followed the T cell clones that responded to the vaccine, and did so with precision.

The TCR comes from a woman in her late teens or twenties in good health. The chain joins TRBV10-3 to TRBJ1-6, with the D gene uncertain. The sequencing sample was made of CD8+ T cells sorted from blood. The CDR3 sequence is CAIRRSSYNSPLHF. The DNA sequence is TGTGCCATCAGGAGAAGCTCCTATAATTCACCCCTCCACTTT.